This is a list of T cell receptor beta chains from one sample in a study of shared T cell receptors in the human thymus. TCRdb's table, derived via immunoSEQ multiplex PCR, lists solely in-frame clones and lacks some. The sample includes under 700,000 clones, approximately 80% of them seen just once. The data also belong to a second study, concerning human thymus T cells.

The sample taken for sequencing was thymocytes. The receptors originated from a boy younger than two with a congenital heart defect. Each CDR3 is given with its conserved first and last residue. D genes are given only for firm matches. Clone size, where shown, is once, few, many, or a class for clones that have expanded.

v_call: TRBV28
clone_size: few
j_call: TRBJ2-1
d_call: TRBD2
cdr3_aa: CASSLRAGRAESSYNEQFF
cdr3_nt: TGTGCCAGCAGTTTAAGGGCCGGGAGGGCTGAGAGCTCCTACAATGAGCAGTTCTTC

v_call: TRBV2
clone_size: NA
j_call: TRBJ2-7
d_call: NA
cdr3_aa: CASRKGREKDEEQYF
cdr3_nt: TGTGCCAGCAGGAAGGGACGGGAGAAAGACGAGGAGCAGTACTTC

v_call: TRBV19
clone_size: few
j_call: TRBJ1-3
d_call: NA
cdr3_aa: CASSIPTAVDSGNTIYF
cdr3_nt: TGTGCCAGTAGTATTCCCACAGCCGTAGACTCTGGAAACACCATATATTTT

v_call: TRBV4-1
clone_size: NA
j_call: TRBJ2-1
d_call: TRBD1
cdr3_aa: CASSQEPGTGPNEQFF
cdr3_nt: TGCGCCAGCAGCCAAGAGCCCGGGACAGGACCCAATGAGCAGTTCTTC

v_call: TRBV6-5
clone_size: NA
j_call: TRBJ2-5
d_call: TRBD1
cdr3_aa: CASSSSDRVETQYF
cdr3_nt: TGTGCCAGCAGTTCCTCGGACAGGGTGGAGACCCAGTACTTC

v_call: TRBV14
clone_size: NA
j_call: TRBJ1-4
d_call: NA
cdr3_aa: CASSQVAGATNEKLFF
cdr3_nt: TGTGCCAGCAGCCAAGTGGCAGGGGCTACTAATGAAAAACTGTTTTTT

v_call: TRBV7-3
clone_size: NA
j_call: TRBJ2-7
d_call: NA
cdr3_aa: CASSSEQGYEQYF
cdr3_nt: TGTGCCAGCAGCTCCGAACAGGGATACGAGCAGTACTTC

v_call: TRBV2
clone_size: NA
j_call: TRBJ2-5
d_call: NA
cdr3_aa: CASRDDRWKETQYF
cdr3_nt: TGTGCCAGCAGGGACGACAGGTGGAAAGAGACCCAGTACTTC

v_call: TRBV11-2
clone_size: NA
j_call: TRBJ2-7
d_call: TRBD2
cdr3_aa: CASSFGGWGGDYYEQYF
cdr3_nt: TGTGCCAGCAGCTTCGGGGGGTGGGGTGGGGATTACTACGAGCAGTACTTC

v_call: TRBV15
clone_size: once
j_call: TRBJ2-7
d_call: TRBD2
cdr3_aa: CATSRGDVQREAPYEQYF
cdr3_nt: TGTGCCACCAGCAGGGGGGATGTCCAGCGGGAGGCTCCCTACGAGCAGTACTTC

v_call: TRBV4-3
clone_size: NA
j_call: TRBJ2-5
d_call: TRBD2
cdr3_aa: CASSQEFLAGKTETQYF
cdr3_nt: TGCGCCAGCAGCCAAGAATTCCTAGCGGGAAAAACAGAGACCCAGTACTTC

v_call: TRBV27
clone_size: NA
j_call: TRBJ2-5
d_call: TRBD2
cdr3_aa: CASSMKSGSGETQYF
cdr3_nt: TGTGCCAGCAGTATGAAAAGCGGGAGTGGTGAGACCCAGTACTTC

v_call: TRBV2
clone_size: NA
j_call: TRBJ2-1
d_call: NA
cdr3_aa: CASTASASYNEQFF
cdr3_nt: TGTGCCAGCACGGCTAGCGCGTCCTACAATGAGCAGTTCTTC

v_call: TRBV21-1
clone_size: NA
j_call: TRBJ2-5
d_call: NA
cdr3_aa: CASSGTGGKPGETQYF
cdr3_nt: TGTGCCAGCAGTGGGACAGGGGGCAAGCCGGGGGAGACCCAGTACTTC

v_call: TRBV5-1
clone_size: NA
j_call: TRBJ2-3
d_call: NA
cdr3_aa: CASSSPGLPKDTQYF
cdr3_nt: TGCGCCAGCAGCTCACCGGGACTTCCTAAAGATACGCAGTATTTT

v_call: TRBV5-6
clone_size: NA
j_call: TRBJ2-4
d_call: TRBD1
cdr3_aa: CASSTGQGQGNSNGNIQYF
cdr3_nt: TGTGCCAGCAGCACCGGCCAAGGACAGGGAAATAGTAATGGAAACATTCAGTACTTC

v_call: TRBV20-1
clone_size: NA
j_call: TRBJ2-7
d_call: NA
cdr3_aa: CSARSHYEQYF
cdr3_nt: TGCAGTGCTAGGTCACATTACGAGCAGTACTTC

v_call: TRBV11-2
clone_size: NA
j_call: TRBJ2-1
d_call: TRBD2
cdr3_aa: CASSDGGEQFF
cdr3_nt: TGTGCCAGCAGCGACGGGGGGGAGCAGTTCTTC

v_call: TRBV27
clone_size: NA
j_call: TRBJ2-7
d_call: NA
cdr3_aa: CASKSTVASPYEQYF
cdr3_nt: TGTGCCAGCAAAAGTACCGTAGCGAGCCCCTACGAGCAGTACTTC

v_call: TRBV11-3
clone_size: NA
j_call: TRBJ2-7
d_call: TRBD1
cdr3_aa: CASSTPRDRGTYEQYF
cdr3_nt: TGTGCCAGCAGCACCCCCCGGGACAGGGGCACCTACGAGCAGTACTTC

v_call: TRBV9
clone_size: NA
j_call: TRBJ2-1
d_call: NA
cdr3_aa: CASSPSPRGYNEQFF
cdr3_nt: TGTGCCAGCAGCCCCAGCCCCCGGGGGTACAATGAGCAGTTCTTC

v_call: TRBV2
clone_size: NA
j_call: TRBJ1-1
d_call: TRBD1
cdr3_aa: CASSEGQGLIEAFF
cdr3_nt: TGTGCCAGCAGTGAGGGACAGGGTTTGATAGAAGCTTTCTTT

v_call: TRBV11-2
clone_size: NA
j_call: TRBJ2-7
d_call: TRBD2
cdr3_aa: CASSLGVSGLAGRSYEQYF
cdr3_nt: TGTGCCAGCAGCTTAGGGGTTTCGGGACTAGCGGGTAGATCCTACGAGCAGTACTTC

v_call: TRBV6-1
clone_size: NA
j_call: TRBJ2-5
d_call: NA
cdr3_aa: CASRTMDYSETQYF
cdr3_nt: TGTGCCAGCAGGACCATGGACTATTCAGAGACCCAGTACTTC

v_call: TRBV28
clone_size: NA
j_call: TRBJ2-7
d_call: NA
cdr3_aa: CASSLWRRKDLYEQYF
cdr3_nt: TGTGCCAGCAGTTTATGGAGGAGAAAAGATCTCTACGAGCAGTACTTC

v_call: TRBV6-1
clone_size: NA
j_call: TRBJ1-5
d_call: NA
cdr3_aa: CASSEVGSYSNQPQHF
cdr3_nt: TGTGCCAGCAGTGAAGTGGGGAGCTATAGCAATCAGCCCCAGCATTTT

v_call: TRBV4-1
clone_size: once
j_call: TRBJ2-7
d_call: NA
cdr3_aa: CASSQDPEGGQGVPYEQYF
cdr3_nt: TGCGCCAGCAGCCAAGATCCCGAAGGAGGGCAGGGGGTCCCCTACGAGCAGTACTTC

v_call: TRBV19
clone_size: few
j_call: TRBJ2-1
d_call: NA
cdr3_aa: CASSTQTSLDEQFF
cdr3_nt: TGTGCCAGTAGTACGCAGACTAGTTTAGATGAGCAGTTCTTC

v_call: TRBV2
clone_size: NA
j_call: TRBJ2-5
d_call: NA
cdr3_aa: CASSEGGEETQYF
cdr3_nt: TGTGCCAGCAGTGAAGGCGGGGAAGAGACCCAGTACTTC

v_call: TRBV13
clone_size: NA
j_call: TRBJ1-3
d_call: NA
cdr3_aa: CASSPHRDSGNTIYF
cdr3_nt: TGTGCCAGCAGCCCCCACAGGGACTCTGGAAACACCATATATTTT

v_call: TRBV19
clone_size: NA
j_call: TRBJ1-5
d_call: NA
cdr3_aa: CASSIKPGRHQPQHF
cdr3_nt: TGTGCCAGTAGTATAAAACCAGGGCGGCATCAGCCCCAGCATTTT

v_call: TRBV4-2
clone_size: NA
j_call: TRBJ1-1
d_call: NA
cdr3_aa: CASSQDSGVRAFF
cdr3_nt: TGTGCCAGCAGCCAAGACAGCGGAGTAAGGGCTTTCTTT

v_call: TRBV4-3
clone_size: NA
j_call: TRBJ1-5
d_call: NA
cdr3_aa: CASSQDREDQPQHF
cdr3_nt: TGCGCCAGCAGCCAAGATCGGGAGGATCAGCCCCAGCATTTT

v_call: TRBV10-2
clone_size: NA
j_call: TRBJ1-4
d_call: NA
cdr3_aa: CASSELSGRPNEKLFF
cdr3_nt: TGCGCCAGCAGTGAGCTGTCAGGGCGACCTAATGAAAAACTGTTTTTT

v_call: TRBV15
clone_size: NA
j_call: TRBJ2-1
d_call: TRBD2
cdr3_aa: CATRMGSAGESYNEQFF
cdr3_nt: TGTGCCACCAGAATGGGTTCAGCGGGAGAGTCCTACAATGAGCAGTTCTTC

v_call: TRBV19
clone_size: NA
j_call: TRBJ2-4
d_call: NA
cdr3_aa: CASSIRGPEGAKNIQYF
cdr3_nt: TGTGCCAGTAGTATAAGGGGCCCGGAGGGGGCCAAAAACATTCAGTACTTC

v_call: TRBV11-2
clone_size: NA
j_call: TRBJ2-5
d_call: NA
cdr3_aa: CASSPEGGVQYF
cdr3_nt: TGTGCCAGCAGCCCCGAGGGGGGGGTCCAGTACTTC

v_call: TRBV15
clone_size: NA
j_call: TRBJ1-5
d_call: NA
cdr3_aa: CATSREEGGSGISNQPQHF
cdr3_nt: TGTGCCACCAGCAGAGAAGAGGGCGGGTCCGGTATTAGCAATCAGCCCCAGCATTTT

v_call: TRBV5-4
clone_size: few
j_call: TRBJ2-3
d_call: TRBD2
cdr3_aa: CASSLARLAGDPDTQYF
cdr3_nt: TGTGCCAGCAGCTTGGCCCGGCTAGCGGGAGATCCAGATACGCAGTATTTT

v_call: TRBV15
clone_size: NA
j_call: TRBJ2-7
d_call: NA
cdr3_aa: CATSLEGYEQYF
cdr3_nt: TGTGCCACCAGCCTTGAGGGTTACGAGCAGTACTTC

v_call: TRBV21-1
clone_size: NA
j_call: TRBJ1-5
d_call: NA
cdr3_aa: CASSKGDSSNQPQHF
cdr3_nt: TGTGCCAGCAGCAAAGGGGACAGTAGCAATCAGCCCCAGCATTTT

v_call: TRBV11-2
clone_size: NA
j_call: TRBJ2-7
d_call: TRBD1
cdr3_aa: CASSLDKRQGVYEQYF
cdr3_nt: TGTGCCAGCAGCTTAGATAAGAGACAGGGGGTCTACGAGCAGTACTTC

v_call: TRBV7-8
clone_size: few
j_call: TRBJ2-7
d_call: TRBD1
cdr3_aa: CASIQGGQGRYEQYF
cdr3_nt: TGTGCCAGCATCCAGGGTGGACAGGGCCGGTACGAGCAGTACTTC

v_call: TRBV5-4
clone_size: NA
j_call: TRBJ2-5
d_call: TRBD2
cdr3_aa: CAGILAPRETQYF
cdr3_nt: TGTGCCGGCATACTAGCGCCACGGGAGACCCAGTACTTC

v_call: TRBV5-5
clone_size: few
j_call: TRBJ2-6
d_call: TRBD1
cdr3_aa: CASSYQDRASGANVLTF
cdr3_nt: TGTGCCAGCAGCTACCAGGACAGGGCTTCAGGGGCCAACGTCCTGACTTTC

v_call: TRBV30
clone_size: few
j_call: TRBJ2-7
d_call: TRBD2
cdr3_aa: CAWSGTSGSFWGYEQYF
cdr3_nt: TGTGCCTGGAGCGGAACTAGCGGGAGTTTTTGGGGGTACGAGCAGTACTTC

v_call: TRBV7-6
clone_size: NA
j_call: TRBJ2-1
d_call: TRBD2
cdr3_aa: CASSFVKREGEQFF
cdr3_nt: TGTGCCAGCAGCTTTGTCAAGCGGGAGGGCGAGCAGTTCTTC

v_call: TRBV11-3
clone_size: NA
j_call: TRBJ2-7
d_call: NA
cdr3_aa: CASSLFHVGKSSYEQYF
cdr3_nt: TGTGCCAGCAGCTTATTTCATGTCGGGAAAAGCTCCTACGAGCAGTACTTC

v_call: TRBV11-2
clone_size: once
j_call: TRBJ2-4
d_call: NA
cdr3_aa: CASSPEGRVGNIQYF
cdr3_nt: TGTGCCAGCAGCCCAGAAGGCAGGGTGGGAAACATTCAGTACTTC

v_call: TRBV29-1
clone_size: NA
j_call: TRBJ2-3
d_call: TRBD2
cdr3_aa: CSVGVSGGLTDTQYF
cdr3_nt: TGCAGCGTTGGAGTTTCGGGGGGTTTAACAGATACGCAGTATTTT

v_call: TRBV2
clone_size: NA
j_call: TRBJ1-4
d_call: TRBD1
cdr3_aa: CASRADRVNEKLFF
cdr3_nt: TGTGCCAGCAGGGCCGACAGGGTCAATGAAAAACTGTTTTTT

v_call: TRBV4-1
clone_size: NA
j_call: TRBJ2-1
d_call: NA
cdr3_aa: CASSSRAKVPYNEQFF
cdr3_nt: TGCGCCAGCAGCAGCCGAGCGAAGGTCCCCTACAATGAGCAGTTCTTC

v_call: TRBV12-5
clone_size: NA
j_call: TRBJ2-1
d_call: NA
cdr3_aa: CASGLVFELGRPHEQFF
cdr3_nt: TGTGCTAGTGGTTTGGTATTCGAACTAGGTCGTCCTCATGAGCAGTTCTTC

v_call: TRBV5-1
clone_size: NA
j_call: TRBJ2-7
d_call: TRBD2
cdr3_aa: CASRARSGSYEQYF
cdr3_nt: TGCGCCAGCCGAGCACGAAGCGGGAGCTACGAGCAGTACTTC

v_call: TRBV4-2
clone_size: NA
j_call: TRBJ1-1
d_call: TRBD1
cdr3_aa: CASSQGTGETSRDTEAFF
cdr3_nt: TGTGCCAGCAGCCAGGGGACAGGGGAAACTTCTAGGGACACTGAAGCTTTCTTT

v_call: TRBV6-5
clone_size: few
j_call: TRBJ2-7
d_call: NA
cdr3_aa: CASSNLSRYSYEQYF
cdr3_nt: TGTGCCAGCAGTAACCTTAGTAGATACTCCTACGAGCAGTACTTC

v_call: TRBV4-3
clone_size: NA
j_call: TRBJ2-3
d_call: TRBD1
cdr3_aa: CASSQPTWTGGADTQYF
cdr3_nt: TGCGCCAGCAGCCAACCGACATGGACAGGGGGCGCAGATACGCAGTATTTT

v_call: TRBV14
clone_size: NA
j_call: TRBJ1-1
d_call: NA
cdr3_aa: CASSQGGAEAFF
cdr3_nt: TGTGCCAGCAGCCAAGGGGGGGCTGAAGCTTTCTTT